What follows are 8 T cell receptor beta chains derived from one specimen sequenced in a study of blood T cell repertoires in COVID-19. Sequenced by immunoSEQ multiplex PCR; TCRdb stores in-frame clones only, minus some. The sample has tens of thousands of clones; about 92% are singletons. Source material: peripheral blood. All receptors come from a human donor in a cohort sampled during active COVID-19.

This sequence joins TRBV18 and TRBJ1-5; no clear D gene. CDR1 KGHSH and CDR2 LQKENI come from the germline V gene. Trimming shortened V by 3 bases and J by 6 bases, and 9 bases separated the two germline ends. The CDR3 extends over 13 amino acids. The CDR3: CASSPGLGQPQHF. CDR3 in DNA: TGTGCCAGCTCACCCGGGTTGGGTCAGCCCCAGCATTTT.

V usage is TRBV6-2 or TRBV6-3 and J usage is TRBJ2-7, with 12 positions matching TRBD2. CDR1 is MNHEY, CDR2 SVGEGT, per germline. The trim removed 0 bases at V and 2 bases at J, leaving 2 bases unmatched. This CDR3 contains 16 residues. CDR3 bases: TGTGCCAGCAGTTACTCTCTAGCGGGGGGGCCCTACGAGCAGTACTTC. Translation: CASSYSLAGGPYEQYF.

In its sample, this clone was seen once. This sequence joins TRBV11-2 and TRBJ1-2; 7 positions agree with TRBD1. Trimming cost V 5 bases and J 9 bases; bases outside gene matches: 12. The germline gives CDR1 SGHAT, CDR2 FQNNGV. This CDR3 spans 14 amino acids. CDR3 coding DNA: TGTGCCAGCAGCCTTACGCCGGGACAGACTAGCTACACCTTC. Its protein is CASSLTPGQTSYTF.

A single count supports this clone. This chain connects TRBV15 to TRBJ2-3; 7 bases agree with TRBD1. Germline trimming cut 5 bases from V and 6 bases from J; bases unmatched to any gene: 11. Looked up from germline, CDR1 is LNHNV and CDR2 is YYDKDF (reference sequence). CDR3 size: 15 residues. The CDR3 region has the DNA TGTGCCACCAGCCTGGGACAGCCAACAACCGATACGCAGTATTTT. Its translation: CATSLGQPTTDTQYF.

This sequence joins TRBV28 and TRBJ2-2; a possible D gene is TRBD1 (5 bases). CDR3 length: 13 amino acids. The V gene lost 5 bases and the J gene lost 5 bases, with 9 bases spanning the gap. CDR1 is MDHEN and CDR2 is SYDVKM in the germline V gene. CDR3 DNA sequence: TGTGCCAGCAGTACCAGGGTTACCGGGGAGCTGTTTTTT. Translating gives CASSTRVTGELFF.

The chain combines TRBV5-4 with TRBJ1-1; 8 bases line up with TRBD1. The V segment lost 4 bases and the J segment 9 bases; nucleotides outside the gene matches: 5. This CDR3 is 12 amino acids long. Germline CDR1 and CDR2: SGHNT and YYREEE (reference sequence). CDR3 sequence (DNA): TGTGCCAGCAGCAGAACAGGGGGGCAAGCTTTCTTT. This translates into CASSRTGGQAFF.

The rearrangement uses TRBV25-1 and TRBJ2-5; TRBD2 aligns across 14 bases. The germline V gene encodes CDR1 MGHDK and CDR2 SYGVNS. The CDR3 totals 17 residues. The J segment lost 5 bases and the V segment lost 6 bases, leaving 11 bases of the junction unmatched. As DNA, the CDR3 is TGTGCCAGCAGCCTAGCCGGGACTAGCGGGAGTGGGGAGACCCAGTACTTC. It encodes CASSLAGTSGSGETQYF.

The V call is TRBV20-1, the J call TRBJ2-7, with D unclear. The V gene lost 1 base and the J gene lost 5 bases, with 6 bases spanning the gap. Germline V CDR1 and CDR2: DFQATT, SNEGSKA (reference sequence). The CDR3 loop spans 11 amino acids. DNA for the CDR3: TGCAGTGCTAGAGCGGGTCACGAGCAGTACTTC. It encodes CSARAGHEQYF.